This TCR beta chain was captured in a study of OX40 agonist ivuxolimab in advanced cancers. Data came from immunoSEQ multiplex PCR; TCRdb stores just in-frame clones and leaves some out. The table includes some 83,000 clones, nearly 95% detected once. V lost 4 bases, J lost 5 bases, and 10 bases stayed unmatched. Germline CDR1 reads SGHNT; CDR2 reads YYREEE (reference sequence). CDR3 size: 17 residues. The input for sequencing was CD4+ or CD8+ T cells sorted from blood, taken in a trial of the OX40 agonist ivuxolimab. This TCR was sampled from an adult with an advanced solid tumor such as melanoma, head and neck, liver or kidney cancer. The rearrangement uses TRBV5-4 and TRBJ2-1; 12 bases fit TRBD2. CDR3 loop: CASSAGTSGLLNNEQFF. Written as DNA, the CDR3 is TGTGCCAGCAGCGCCGGGACTAGCGGGCTTCTTAACAATGAGCAGTTCTTC. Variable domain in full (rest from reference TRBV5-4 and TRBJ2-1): ETGVTQSPTHLIKTRGQQVTLRCSSQSGHNTVSWYQQALGQGPQFIFQYYREEENGRGNFPPRFSGLQFPNYSSELNVNALELDDSALYLCASSAGTSGLLNNEQFFGPGTRLTVL.